This TCR beta chain stems from a study of shared clonotypes between healthy human individuals. Findings and limits, study-wide: Clonotypes which were not shared had lower generation probabilities than clonotypes that all four donors shared.

Positively selected for CCR7, the CD45RO-negative cells used as naive CD8 cells excluded terminally differentiated effector memory CD45RA+ cells. Using immunoSEQ multiplex PCR, the repertoire was profiled, and TCRdb retains in-frame clones only, with some absent. Found here are under 850,000 clones, 85% to 95% of them singletons; the top ten hold about 25%. Germline lookup yields CDR1 LNHDA and CDR2 SQIVND (reference sequence). The CDR3 is made up of 13 amino acids. V dropped 4 bases and J dropped 1 base, with 7 bases sitting between them. For this clone: What it binds is not known.

This TCR derives from a man younger than 45 in good health. The chain has TRBV19 and TRBJ1-1; the D is unclear. The sample was naive CD8+ T cells sorted from blood. The CDR3 bases are TGTGCCAGTAGTAAACACTGGAACACTGAAGCTTTCTTT. Protein product: CASSKHWNTEAFF.